The rows below give T cell receptor beta chains drawn from one sample of a study of blood T cell repertoires in COVID-19. Only in-frame clones appear in the TCRdb table, and some are missing; sequencing was by immunoSEQ multiplex PCR. The sample has 150,000 to 200,000 clones, 94% seen once. The sequencing input was peripheral blood. The source of these receptors is a man between 25 and 39 years old with COVID-19, enrolled during active disease. Each CDR3 is given with its conserved first and last residue. A D gene is named only where the DNA matches it firmly. Size tells how often a clone was seen (once, few, many) or the class of an expanded clone, and some rows leave it out.

TRBV28	-	TRBJ1-2	-	TGTGCCAGCAGTGGGACACCAGTCGGCTACACCTTC	CASSGTPVGYTF
TRBV9	-	TRBJ1-3	-	TGTGCCAGCAGCCCAGGGCGGTCGAACTCTGGAAACACCATATATTTT	CASSPGRSNSGNTIYF
TRBV5-4	-	TRBJ2-7	-	TGTGCCAGCAGCCCCCGTGGCGGGGGCTTCTCCTACGAGCAGTACTTC	CASSPRGGGFSYEQYF
TRBV20-1	-	TRBJ1-3	-	TGCAGTGCTAGTACAGAGCTGTCTGGAAACACCATATATTTT	CSASTELSGNTIYF
TRBV11-2	-	TRBJ2-1	TRBD2	TGTGCCAGCAGCTTAATCGGGGGGGGCATGCGGTATAATGAGCAGTTCTTC	CASSLIGGGMRYNEQFF
TRBV7-9	-	TRBJ1-1	TRBD1	TGTGCCAGCAGGGGACAGGGGGCAACTGAAGCTTTCTTT	CASRGQGATEAFF
TRBV2	-	TRBJ1-2	-	TGTGCCAGCAGTGAACAGGGTGGTAACTATGGCTACACCTTC	CASSEQGGNYGYTF
TRBV4-2	-	TRBJ2-4	-	TGTGCCAGCAGCCAAGACCTAGCCAAAAACATTCAGTACTTC	CASSQDLAKNIQYF
TRBV11-3	-	TRBJ2-3	TRBD2	TGTGCCAGCAGCCGCGGACTAGCGGGGGAAAACACAGATACGCAGTATTTT	CASSRGLAGENTDTQYF
TRBV3-1/TRBV3-2	-	TRBJ2-5	-	TGTGCCAGCAGCCAAGAAAGAGGTCGGCTACCACAAGAGACCCAGTACTTC	CASSQERGRLPQETQYF
TRBV28	-	TRBJ2-7	TRBD2	TGTGCCAGCAGGCCGGGGGGGAGTCGGGTCTTGTCGTACTTC	CASRPGGSRVLSYF
TRBV19	-	TRBJ1-2	TRBD1	TGTGCCAGTACCCTCAGGCCGGGACAGAACTATGGCTACACCTTC	CASTLRPGQNYGYTF
TRBV6-2/TRBV6-3	-	TRBJ2-5	TRBD2	TGTGCCAGCAGCCCTCGGGGGGAGCCAACGGGAGAGACCCAGTACTTC	CASSPRGEPTGETQYF
TRBV18	few	TRBJ1-2	TRBD1	TGTGCCAGCTCCACAATTGGGACAGGCTATGGCTACACCTTC	CASSTIGTGYGYTF
TRBV7-9	-	TRBJ1-3	-	TGTGCCAGCAGCTTAGGAACAGGTGCTGGAAACACCATATATTTT	CASSLGTGAGNTIYF
TRBV2	-	TRBJ1-6	-	TGTGCCAGCGTCCGCGATAGCTCCTATAATTCACCCCTCCACTTT	CASVRDSSYNSPLHF
TRBV2	-	TRBJ1-2	-	TGTGCCAGCAGTTCCTGGAGACAGGCCGCAAACTATGGCTACACCTTC	CASSSWRQAANYGYTF
TRBV4-1	-	TRBJ2-2	-	TGCGCCAGCAGCCCCCCCGATCGGGTTTTGGCCGGGGAGCTGTTTTTT	CASSPPDRVLAGELFF
TRBV4-1	-	TRBJ2-7	TRBD1	TGCGCCAGCAGCCCCCACCGGGACAGGGAACAAGAAGGGCAGTACTTC	CASSPHRDREQEGQYF
TRBV19	-	TRBJ2-1	-	TGTGCCAGTGTTTCAAATAGGAGGAATGAGCAGTTCTTC	CASVSNRRNEQFF
TRBV27	-	TRBJ1-2	TRBD1	TGTGCCAGCAGTCCGCGGGACAGACTGGGTCAAGGTCGGACCTTC	CASSPRDRLGQGRTF
TRBV24-1	-	TRBJ2-3	-	TGTGCCACCAGAAGGGGAGATACGCAGTATTTT	CATRRGDTQYF
TRBV7-3	-	TRBJ2-1	TRBD2	TGTGCCAGCAGCCTTACGGGCGGGGGGGCCAATGAGCAGTTCTTC	CASSLTGGGANEQFF
TRBV6-1	-	TRBJ2-1	TRBD2	TGTGCCAGCAGTGAGGCAACGGGGGGGTACAATGAGCAGTTCTTC	CASSEATGGYNEQFF
TRBV7-9	-	TRBJ2-7	-	TGTGCCAGCAGCTCCTCCACAGGGATAAGCTCCTACGAGCAGTACTTC	CASSSSTGISSYEQYF
TRBV2	once	TRBJ2-5	TRBD1	TGTGCCAGCAGTCCAGGGACAGGGTTGGGGGCAAGGTCAGAGACCCAGTACTTC	CASSPGTGLGARSETQYF
TRBV7-3	-	TRBJ1-1	-	TGTGCCAGCAGCGCCAGACAGTACACTGAAGCTTTCTTT	CASSARQYTEAFF
TRBV11-2	-	TRBJ1-2	TRBD1	TGTGCCAGCAGCTCGGGACAGGGGCCCTCCTATGGCTACACCTTC	CASSSGQGPSYGYTF
TRBV20-1	-	TRBJ1-2	-	TGCAGTGCTATACAGGGTTATGGCTACACCTTC	CSAIQGYGYTF
TRBV7-3	-	TRBJ1-3	-	TGTGCCAGCAGCTTATCAGGGGCTGGAAACACCATATATTTT	CASSLSGAGNTIYF
TRBV4-1	-	TRBJ1-3	-	TGCGCCAGCAGCCAAGAGACGACACGTGGAAACACCATATATTTT	CASSQETTRGNTIYF
TRBV2	-	TRBJ1-2	-	TGTGCCAGCAGTGAAGGGTTTGGAGGAGGCTATGGCTACACCTTC	CASSEGFGGGYGYTF
TRBV3-1/TRBV3-2	-	TRBJ2-1	TRBD2	TGTGCCAGCAGCCAACATCGGGCTAGCGGGGGCAGGGAGCAGTTCTTC	CASSQHRASGGREQFF
TRBV5-6	-	TRBJ1-4	-	TGTGCCAGCAGCTACGGGAATGAAAAACTGTTTTTT	CASSYGNEKLFF
TRBV3-1/TRBV3-2	-	TRBJ1-2	-	TGTGCCAGCAGCCAAATATGGGCACAAGAAAACTATGGCTACACCTTC	CASSQIWAQENYGYTF
TRBV5-1	few	TRBJ2-1	TRBD1	TGCGCCAGCAGCTTAAACGGACAGGGACAGCTGTTCTTC	CASSLNGQGQLFF
TRBV11-1	-	TRBJ2-2	-	TGTGCCAGCAGCCTCAGGGAAGTAGGGGAGCTGTTTTTT	CASSLREVGELFF
TRBV4-1	few	TRBJ2-5	TRBD1	TGCGCCAGCAGCCAAGGACAGGGAGAGACCCAGTACTTC	CASSQGQGETQYF
TRBV27	-	TRBJ2-5	TRBD2	TGTGCCAGCAGTGGTTCTGGCGGGGGGGCGCAAATAGGGACCCAGTACTTC	CASSGSGGGAQIGTQYF
TRBV6-2/TRBV6-3	few	TRBJ1-1	TRBD1	TGTGCCAGCAGTTACTCAGGACAGGGGGATTACACTGAAGCTTTCTTT	CASSYSGQGDYTEAFF
TRBV10-2	-	TRBJ1-4	-	TGCGCCAGCAGTGATGGCGGACAGTCCATTAATGAAAAACTGTTTTTT	CASSDGGQSINEKLFF
TRBV11-2	few	TRBJ2-1	TRBD2	TGTGCCAGCAGCCCCTGGGCGGGGGGGCTAAATGAGCAGTTCTTC	CASSPWAGGLNEQFF
TRBV5-6	-	TRBJ1-3	-	TGTGCCAGCAGCCCGGTTACGGGGGGTGGAAACACCATATATTTT	CASSPVTGGGNTIYF
TRBV11-3	-	TRBJ2-2	-	TGTGCCAGCGGACGGGGGGCGACCGGGGAGCTGTTTTTT	CASGRGATGELFF
TRBV20-1	-	TRBJ1-2	-	TGCAGTGCAACACTAGGGTACGGCTACACCTTC	CSATLGYGYTF
TRBV7-3	-	TRBJ2-1	TRBD2	TGTGCCAGCAGCTTAGCTAGCGGGGGTGACCATGAGCAGTTCTTC	CASSLASGGDHEQFF
TRBV18	-	TRBJ2-6	-	TGTGCCAGCTCACCACGGCAGGGTAAGGCTGGGGCCAACGTCCTGACTTTC	CASSPRQGKAGANVLTF